This TCR beta chain comes out of a study of T cell repertoires in ileal Crohn's disease. Study context: 35% were active smokers at surgery; median disease duration was around 8 years. Study-wide findings and caveats: Sorted CD8 T cells held more high-frequency clones than CD4. Every patient over 26.8% clonality showed endoscopic recurrence.

The CDR3 is 17 amino acids. The germline CDR1 and CDR2 sequences are LNHDA and SQIVND (reference sequence). The V gene end was trimmed by 3 bases and the J gene end by 0 bases; junction bases not matched to a gene: 6. TCRB immunosequencing input was five hundred nanograms of biopsy DNA per sample. Profiling relied on immunoSEQ multiplex PCR, and the TCRdb table lists in-frame clones only, not all of them. The table shows about 6,900 clones, with 75% to 85% occurring only once. A word on this clone: Its target is not known.

The rearrangement links TRBV19 to TRBJ1-1; TRBD1 agrees at 11 bases. Sequenced input: ileal tissue. The source is an adult with Crohn's disease. The CDR3 reads CASSMRTGGYMNTEAFF. The CDR3 DNA is TGTGCCAGTAGTATGAGGACAGGGGGCTACATGAACACTGAAGCTTTCTTT.